This T cell receptor (beta chain) came from a study of T cell responses to AZD1222 COVID-19 vaccine. About this clone itself: The antigen is unknown.

The V gene end was trimmed by 5 bases and the J gene end by 15 bases; junction bases not matched to a gene: 7. From germline, CDR1 is LNHDA and CDR2 SQIVND (reference sequence). The CDR3 has 11 residues. Regarding the study as a whole: Most donors were white British and more were female, and clonal diversity was possibly underestimated.

Produced via immunoSEQ multiplex PCR; TCRdb's table is partial and in-frame only. The sample has roughly 150,000 clones, approximately 92% seen once. The material was peripheral blood, obtained on day 0 of AZD1222 vaccination. This sequence originates from an adult in good health. This chain connects TRBV19 to TRBJ1-3, with 7 positions matching TRBD1. This CDR3 is CASSVAGTEYF. The CDR3 DNA reads TGTGCCAGTAGTGTAGCCGGGACAGAATATTTT.